This TCR beta chain was found in a study of blood T cell repertoires in COVID-19. There are 15 residues in the CDR3. Trimming stripped 6 bases from V and 2 bases from J, with 16 bases between. Looked up from germline, CDR1 is MNHEY and CDR2 is SVGAGI. Authors' data handling: The authors estimated nucleated cell counts from reference gene primer amplification. Libraries were prepared by immunoSEQ multiplex PCR; TCRdb keeps only in-frame clonotypes and omits some of them. That table gives V, J and clone size, and the DNA gave D and trimming. The table includes some 300,000 clones, about nine tenths detected once.

The V call is TRBV6-5, the J call TRBJ1-2; D is perhaps TRBD1 (6 bases). This TCR was recovered from a woman aged 30 to 39 who had recovered from COVID-19. Material: PBMCs or T cells enriched from blood (not recorded which). The CDR3 here is CASSPLGAANYGYTF. As DNA, the CDR3 is TGTGCCAGCAGCCCGTTGGGGGCGGCGAACTATGGCTACACCTTC.